Presented here are 2 T cell receptor beta chains from one specimen sequenced in a study of CD8 T cells in Susac syndrome. After extraction with the RNeasy kit, roughly 0.5 to 1 ug of the RNA was reverse transcribed using random hexamers. MiXCR, applied by TCRdb to the immunoSEQ multiplex PCR reads, yields one record per CDR3 protein. This table has more than 150,000 distinct CDR3 sequences, around 95% appearing once. Sequencing used CD4+ T cells from PBMCs. The receptors originated from a human donor in good health.

A single count supports this clonotype. The chain combines TRBV20-1 with TRBJ1-4; tentatively, D is TRBD1 (6 bases). The CDR3 loop spans 13 amino acids. Trimming pared 5 bases from V and 3 bases from J, leaving 10 bases between. Per the germline V gene, CDR1 is DFQATT and CDR2 is SNEGSKA (reference sequence). CDR3 coding DNA: TGCAGTGCTTGGACAGTCCCTAATGAAAAACTGTTTTTT. It encodes CSAWTVPNEKLFF.

The V call is TRBV4-2, the J call TRBJ1-2; D is possibly TRBD1 (5 bases). Per the germline V gene, CDR1 is LGHNA and CDR2 is YNFKEQ. V gave up 6 bases and J gave up 1 base, with 12 bases separating them. There are 14 residues in the CDR3. CDR3: CASRSIGGNYGYTF. Here the CDR3 DNA reads TGTGCCAGCAGGAGTATTGGGGGTAACTATGGCTACACCTTC.